The entry that follows covers one T cell receptor (beta chain) sequence. Its specificity is unknown. The data were taken from a study of CD8+ T cells in alopecia areata. Study-level findings and limits: Links between baseline CD8+ expansion and response need larger treated cohorts.

The CDR3 contains 15 residues. CDR1 and CDR2 from the germline V gene are SGDLS and YYNGEE. With V trimmed by 2 bases and J by 4 bases, 8 bases remained unmatched. Sample treatment: oral pan-JAK inhibitor, 5-10 mg twice daily. Lesional scalp punch biopsies and peripheral blood were collected from alopecia areata patients. cDNA reverse transcribed from extracted RNA served as the sequencing template. TCRdb's table, derived via immunoSEQ multiplex PCR, lists solely in-frame clones and lacks some. The repertoire holds fewer than 350,000 clones, 55% to 70% seen once, with approximately 2% in the top ten. Source: CD4+ T cells sorted from blood, taken at week 24, from a patient treated with tofacitinib. The sequence was collected from a human donor with alopecia areata. V is TRBV9 and J is TRBJ1-2, with TRBD1 identical over 7 bases. The CDR3 loop is CASSVNPGGLYGYTF. DNA of the CDR3: TGTGCCAGCAGCGTTAATCCAGGGGGACTCTATGGCTACACCTTC.